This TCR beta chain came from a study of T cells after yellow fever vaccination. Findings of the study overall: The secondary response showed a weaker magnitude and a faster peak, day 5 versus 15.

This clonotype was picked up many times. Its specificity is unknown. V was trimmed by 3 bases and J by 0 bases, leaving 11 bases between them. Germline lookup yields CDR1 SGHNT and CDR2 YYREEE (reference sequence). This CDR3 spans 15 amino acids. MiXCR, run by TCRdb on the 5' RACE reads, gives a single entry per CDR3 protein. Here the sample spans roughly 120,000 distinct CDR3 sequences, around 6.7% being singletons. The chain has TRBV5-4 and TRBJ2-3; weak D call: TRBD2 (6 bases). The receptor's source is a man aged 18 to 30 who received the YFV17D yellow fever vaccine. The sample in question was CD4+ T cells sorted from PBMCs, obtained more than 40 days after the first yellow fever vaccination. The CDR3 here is CASSSPGTSTDTQYF. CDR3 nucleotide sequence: TGTGCCAGCAGCTCACCCGGGACTAGCACAGATACGCAGTATTTT.